This T cell receptor beta chain comes out of a study of post-analysis software for immune sequencing data (dated by TCRdb to the mid-2010s). With regard to the full study: The recorded disease courses included relapsing-remitting, secondary progressive and progressive-relapsing multiple sclerosis, and some patients had no subtype annotation. The multiple sclerosis patient repertoires were compared with roughly twelve previously published healthy control repertoires from donors aged about 6 to 26 years. A subset of samples was prepared in parallel using single-end sample barcoding, then pooled and co-amplified after Illumina adapter ligation.

To demonstrate the VDJtools post-analysis software, TCR beta repertoires were profiled from the peripheral blood of about 13 young patients with multiple sclerosis. The multiple sclerosis patients were children and adolescents between about 6 and 16 years of age. V lost 6 bases and J lost 11 bases, and the count of bases not matched to a germline gene is 10. Reading the germline V gene gives CDR1 MNHEY and CDR2 SVGAGI. The CDR3 holds 13 amino acids from the cysteine to the phenylalanine. The read is trimmed to its CDR3 DNA, 39 bases read in frame from base 1. Receptors were amplified or captured by PCR. Sequencing used an Illumina HiSeq 2500. Unique molecular identifiers were incorporated into TCR beta cDNA libraries to reduce PCR and sequencing biases. Roughly 0.5 million cDNA molecules were obtained per 1 to 10 million input T cells, so each molecule approximated one T cell. The patient libraries were prepared and sequenced with the same protocol used for the earlier healthy control dataset. Within a given batch, samples were prepared together, multiplexed and sequenced on the same HiSeq lane. The original methods were these. MIGEC was used to process the raw barcoded reads, and molecular identifier groups with only a single read were discarded before consensus assembly and CDR3 extraction. VDJtools was used for post-analysis of the clonotype tables, with diversity normalized by down-sampling every dataset to the smallest sample size. Repertoire overlap clustering matched CDR3 amino acid but not nucleotide sequences to correct batch-related cross-sample contamination. Clones were called with MiXCR by TCRdb after fastp trimmed the public reads at Q25, and only in-frame beta chains were retained. Rows are unified per CDR3 protein, each entry keeping the most common DNA and genes. These V and J calls originate from TCRdb's pipeline instead of the authors' own analysis. The sample profile shows over 300,000 distinct CDR3 sequences; around a third of them were found once. Over 10% of the sample is taken by the ten largest.

General conclusions and limits of the study: Multiple sclerosis patients had significantly lower normalized Chao1 diversity than controls, a result that suggests substantial peripheral T-cell clonal expansion. The multiple sclerosis patient group was slightly younger than the control group. Four or five TRBV segments, including TRBV5-6, TRBV5-1 and TRBV20-1, were significantly more frequent in patients than controls. Strong co-clustering of samples prepared in the same batch was shown by direct clustering with F measure, prompting a batch-effect correction.

With respect to this clonotype: Its antigen remains undetermined. No base quality information exists; no much larger clone differs at one position.

The chain links TRBV6-5 with TRBJ2-5; TRBD1 fits 9 bases in the junction. Material: blood. This clonotype was sampled from a girl aged 10 to 17 with multiple sclerosis. The nucleotide sequence is given as TGTGCCAGCAGCTGGACAGGGGTGGGGGAGCAGTACTTC. It codes for CASSWTGVGEQYF.